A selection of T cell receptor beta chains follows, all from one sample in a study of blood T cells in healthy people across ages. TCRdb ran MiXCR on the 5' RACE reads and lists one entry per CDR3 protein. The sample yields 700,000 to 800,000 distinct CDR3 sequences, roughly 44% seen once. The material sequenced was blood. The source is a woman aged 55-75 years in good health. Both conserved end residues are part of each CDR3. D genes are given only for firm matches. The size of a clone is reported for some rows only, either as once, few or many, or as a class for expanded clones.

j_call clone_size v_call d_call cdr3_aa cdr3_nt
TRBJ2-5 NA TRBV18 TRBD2 CASSPTVGLAGGEETQYF TGTGCCAGCTCACCAACCGTCGGACTAGCGGGAGGGGAAGAGACCCAGTACTTC
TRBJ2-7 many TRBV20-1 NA CSAAHPGVAFGEQYF TGCAGTGCTGCTCACCCGGGGGTGGCATTCGGGGAGCAGTACTTC
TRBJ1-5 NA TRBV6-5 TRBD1 CASSSGQGSPNQPQHF TGTGCCAGCAGTTCCGGACAGGGGTCACCTAATCAGCCCCAGCATTTT
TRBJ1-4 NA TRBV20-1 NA CSARDSRGVWEKLFF TGCAGTGCTAGAGATTCGAGGGGGGTTTGGGAAAAACTGTTTTTT
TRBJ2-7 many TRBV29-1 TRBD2 CSVGGGDLGEQYF TGCAGCGTTGGGGGGGGAGATCTCGGCGAGCAGTACTTC
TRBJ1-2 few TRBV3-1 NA CASSLPGADGYTF TGTGCCAGCAGCCTCCCAGGGGCCGATGGCTACACCTTC
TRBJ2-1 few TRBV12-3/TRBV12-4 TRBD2 CASTSSGAGETQFF TGTGCCAGCACCTCTAGCGGGGCGGGAGAGACCCAGTTCTTC
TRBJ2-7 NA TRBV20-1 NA CSARDSTSWSFYEQYF TGCAGTGCGCGCGACTCAACTAGCTGGAGCTTCTACGAGCAGTACTTC
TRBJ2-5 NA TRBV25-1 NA CASRKRQETQYF TGTGCCAGCAGGAAACGGCAAGAGACCCAGTACTTC
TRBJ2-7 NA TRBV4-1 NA CASSQEGRQPWDYEQYF TGCGCCAGCAGCCAGGAGGGACGGCAACCTTGGGATTACGAGCAGTACTTC
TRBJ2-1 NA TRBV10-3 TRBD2 CAISGQTSGSLNEQFF TGTGCCATCAGTGGGCAGACTAGCGGGAGTCTCAATGAGCAGTTCTTC
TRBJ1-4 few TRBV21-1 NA CASSKVRGNPLELFF TGTGCCAGCAGCAAAGTACGAGGGAATCCCTTGGAACTGTTTTTT
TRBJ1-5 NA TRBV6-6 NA CASSYSGDQPQHF TGTGCCAGCAGTTACTCCGGAGATCAGCCCCAGCATTTT
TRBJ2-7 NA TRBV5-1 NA CASFGTPYEQYF TGCGCCAGCTTCGGGACTCCCTACGAGCAGTACTTC
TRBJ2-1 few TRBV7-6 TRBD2 CASSEGAGGLAAPGIEQFF TGTGCCAGCAGCGAAGGGGCTGGAGGACTAGCGGCCCCCGGAATCGAGCAGTTCTTC
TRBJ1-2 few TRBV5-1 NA CASSLGGVTRGYTF TGCGCCAGCAGCTTGGGAGGTGTCACGAGGGGCTACACCTTC
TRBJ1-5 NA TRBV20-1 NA CSARQYSNQPQHF TGCAGTGCTAGACAGTATAGCAATCAGCCCCAGCATTTT
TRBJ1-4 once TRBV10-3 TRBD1 CVISNRRDRDNENLFF TGTGTCATCAGCAATAGGCGGGACAGGGATAATGAAAACCTGTTTTTT
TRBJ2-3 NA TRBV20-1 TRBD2 CSAGRTSGVSDTQYF TGCAGTGCTGGCCGGACTAGCGGGGTATCAGATACGCAGTATTTT
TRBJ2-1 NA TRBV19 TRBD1 CASSAGQGGNEQFF TGTGCCAGTAGTGCGGGACAGGGTGGAAATGAGCAGTTCTTC
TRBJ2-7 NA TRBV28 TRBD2 CASRHTSGRTYEQYF TGTGCCAGCAGACACACTAGCGGGAGGACCTACGAGCAGTACTTC
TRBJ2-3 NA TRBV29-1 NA CSVDLLGGTDTQYF TGCAGCGTTGACTTGCTAGGGGGCACAGATACGCAGTATTTT
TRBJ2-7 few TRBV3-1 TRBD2 CASSTGGSAGKQYF TGTGCCAGCTCCACCGGGGGGTCAGCGGGGAAGCAGTACTTC
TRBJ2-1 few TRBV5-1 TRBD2 CASSLRAGDDNEQFF TGCGCCAGCAGCTTGAGGGCGGGAGATGACAATGAGCAGTTCTTC
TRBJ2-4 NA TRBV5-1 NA CASSLEQNIQYF TGCGCCAGCAGCTTGGAACAGAACATTCAGTACTTC
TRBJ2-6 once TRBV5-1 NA CASSLEGLSGANFLTF TGCGCCAGCAGCTTGGAAGGTCTCTCTGGGGCCAACTTCCTGACTTTC
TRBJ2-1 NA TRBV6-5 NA CASSRGLGYNKQFF TGTGCCAGCAGTCGGGGACTTGGATACAATAAGCAGTTCTTC
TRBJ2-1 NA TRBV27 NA CASRPGFYNEQFF TGTGCCAGCAGGCCAGGGTTTTACAATGAGCAGTTCTTC
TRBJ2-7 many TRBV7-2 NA CASSLQGVGYEQYF TGTGCCAGCAGCTTGCAAGGGGTGGGCTACGAGCAGTACTTC
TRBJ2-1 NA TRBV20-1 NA CSASNNEQFF TGCAGTGCTAGCAACAATGAGCAGTTCTTC
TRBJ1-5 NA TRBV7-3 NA CASSLIPRQPQHF TGTGCCAGCAGCTTAATCCCCCGGCAGCCCCAGCATTTT
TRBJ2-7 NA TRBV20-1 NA CSAMTPGTGLHEQYF TGCAGTGCTATGACCCCCGGGACCGGTCTCCACGAGCAGTACTTC
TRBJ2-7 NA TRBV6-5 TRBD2 CASSYEWRLAAYEQYF TGTGCCAGCAGTTACGAGTGGAGGCTAGCGGCCTACGAGCAGTACTTC
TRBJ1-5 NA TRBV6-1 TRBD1 CASSRDRAYNQPQHF TGTGCCAGCAGCCGGGACAGGGCTTACAATCAGCCCCAGCATTTT
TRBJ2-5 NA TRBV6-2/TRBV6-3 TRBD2 CASISSGGDNEQYF TGTGCCAGCATTAGTAGCGGGGGGGACAATGAGCAGTACTTC
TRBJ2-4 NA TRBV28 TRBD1 CASSLGQVPKNIQYF TGTGCCAGCAGTTTAGGACAGGTTCCCAAAAACATTCAGTACTTC
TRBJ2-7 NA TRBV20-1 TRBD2 CSAGGLASSGEQYF TGCAGTGCTGGAGGACTAGCGTCTTCCGGGGAGCAGTACTTC
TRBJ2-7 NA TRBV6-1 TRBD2 CASSRDSPGLAGGYEQYF TGTGCCAGCAGCCGCGACAGTCCGGGACTAGCGGGGGGCTACGAGCAGTACTTC
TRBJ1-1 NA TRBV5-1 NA CASRSEAGLGQAFF TGCGCCAGCAGGTCCGAAGCAGGGCTAGGACAAGCTTTCTTT
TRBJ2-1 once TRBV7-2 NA CASSLGPARDNEQFF TGTGCCAGCAGCTTAGGTCCCGCTAGAGACAATGAGCAGTTCTTC
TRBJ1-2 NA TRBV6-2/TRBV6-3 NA CASQPTGMRGYTF TGTGCCAGCCAGCCTACAGGGATGAGGGGCTACACCTTC
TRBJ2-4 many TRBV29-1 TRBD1 CSVQPGQGPTEQYF TGCAGCGTCCAACCGGGACAGGGGCCTACGGAGCAGTACTTC
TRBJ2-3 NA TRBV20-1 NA CSAGRPYTDTQYF TGCAGTGCAGGACGCCCGTACACAGATACGCAGTATTTT
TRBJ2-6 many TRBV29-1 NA CSVVYQPASSGANVLTF TGCAGCGTCGTGTACCAGCCAGCCTCCTCTGGGGCCAACGTCCTGACTTTC
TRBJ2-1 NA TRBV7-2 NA CASSLTRTRGEQFF TGTGCCAGCAGCCTTACCCGAACTAGGGGTGAGCAGTTCTTC
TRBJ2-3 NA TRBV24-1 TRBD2 CATSDFPGLAGLQDTQYF TGTGCCACCAGTGACTTTCCTGGACTAGCGGGTCTGCAGGATACGCAGTATTTT
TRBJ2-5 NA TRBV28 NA CASSRAGPETQYF TGTGCCAGCAGTAGGGCAGGGCCAGAGACCCAGTACTTC
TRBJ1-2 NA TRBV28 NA CASDSGTRGYGYTF TGTGCCAGCGATTCCGGGACAAGGGGATATGGCTACACCTTC
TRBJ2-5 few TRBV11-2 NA CASSLGLTQETQYF TGTGCCAGCAGCTTAGGGCTTACCCAAGAGACCCAGTACTTC